The 23 T cell receptor beta chains given below trace back to one sample, sequenced in a study of T-cell reconstitution after alpha-beta-depleted transplantation in children. Preparing the TCRbeta library involved the use of unique molecular identifiers. TCRdb used MiXCR to reprocess the PCR reads, holding one entry per CDR3 protein. The sample comprises 25,000 to 30,000 distinct CDR3 sequences, about 6.3% of which are singletons, and 5.5% to 7% rests with the top ten. Sample: PBMCs, mostly from graft donor cells, taken 180 days after TCRalphabeta/CD19-depleted stem cell transplant. Receptors originate from a male patient younger than 18 who had a stem cell transplant for acute myeloid leukemia, so the T cells may come from the graft donor.

This clonotype was counted only a few times. The genes are TRBV11-2 and TRBJ1-4; TRBD1 agrees at 9 bases. CDR1 SGHAT and CDR2 FQNNGV come from the germline V gene. CDR3 size: 16 residues. Trimming removed 5 bases from V and 10 bases from J; junction bases left unmatched: 14. The CDR3 DNA reads as TGTGCCAGCAGCCCCTCCACCGGGACAGGGACAATAAAACTGTTTTTT. Its protein product is CASSPSTGTGTIKLFF.

There are many counts of this clonotype. The chain combines TRBV12-3 or TRBV12-4 with TRBJ1-2; a possible D gene is TRBD1 (6 bases). CDR3 length: 11 amino acids. Trimming took off 7 bases at V and 5 bases at J, with 8 bases between the two ends. The CDR3 sequence is CASTTGYGYTF. The CDR3 region has the DNA TGTGCCAGCACAACAGGGTATGGCTACACCTTC.

This clonotype was detected ten times or more. V is TRBV6-5 and J is TRBJ2-3; 8 bases fit TRBD2. The CDR3 runs to 15 residues. Unmatched junction bases numbered 5, after V lost 6 bases and J lost 0 bases. CDR1 and CDR2 from the germline V gene are MNHEY and SVGAGI. CDR3 sequence reads: CASRRPGGSTDTQYF. CDR3 nucleotides: TGTGCCAGCAGGCGACCGGGAGGGAGCACAGATACGCAGTATTTT.

The chain's CDR3 is CASSVGVSWGSYEQYF. For the CDR3, the DNA is TGTGCCAGCAGCGTAGGGGTTTCGTGGGGGTCCTACGAGCAGTACTTC. This chain joins TRBV9 and TRBJ2-7; D may be TRBD1 or TRBD2 (5 bases each). CDR1 is SGDLS, CDR2 YYNGEE, per germline. This CDR3 contains 16 residues. The V end lost 0 bases, the J end lost 1 base, and 14 bases lay between the germline ends.

This clonotype was counted at least ten times. The chain combines TRBV7-2 with TRBJ2-7; no clear D. This CDR3 contains 14 residues. V shed 2 bases and J shed 7 bases, with 15 bases lying between them. The germline V gene encodes CDR1 SGHTA and CDR2 FQGNSA. CDR3 amino acids: CASSLLLALGEQYF. The CDR3 nucleotides are TGTGCCAGCAGCTTACTCTTGGCTTTAGGGGAGCAGTACTTC.

Regarding this clonotype: This may be a read error: a much more frequent sequence differs by one nucleotide. The rearrangement uses TRBV4-2 and TRBJ2-1; D is unresolved. CDR1 is LGHNA, CDR2 YNFKEQ, per germline. There are 15 residues in the CDR3. V lost 10 bases to trimming and J lost 0 bases, with 16 bases between them. The CDR3 DNA follows: TGTGCCATCGGCCCCCGGTTGAGCTCCTACAATGAGCAGTTCTTC. Translated: CAIGPRLSSYNEQFF.

The chain couples TRBV20-1 to TRBJ2-1; D is unresolved. This CDR3 is 18 amino acids long. The V gene's germline CDR1 is DFQATT and CDR2 SNEGSKA (reference sequence). The CDR3: CRAREMRPLQQAYNEQFF. Here the CDR3 DNA reads TGCAGGGCCCGAGAGATGCGGCCTCTTCAGCAAGCCTACAATGAGCAGTTCTTC.

This clonotype was detected ten times or more. The chain couples TRBV11-2 to TRBJ2-1, with 10 bases aligning to TRBD2. Unmatched junction bases numbered 3, after V lost 0 bases and J lost 7 bases. Germline CDR1 and CDR2: SGHAT and FQNNGV. CDR3 length: 15 residues. CDR3 protein: CASSLDSGGANEQFF. CDR3 sequence (DNA): TGTGCCAGCAGCTTAGACAGCGGGGGGGCTAATGAGCAGTTCTTC.

This clonotype was observed many times. This chain connects TRBV12-3 or TRBV12-4 to TRBJ2-5, with D tentatively TRBD1 or TRBD2 (6 bases each). The ends were cut back, 8 bases at V and 4 bases at J, with 20 bases in the middle. The CDR3 covers 15 residues. CDR3 sequence: CASRVRGEAGETQYF. The CDR3 region has the DNA TGTGCCAGCCGTGTTAGGGGGGAGGCCGGAGAGACCCAGTACTTC.

This clonotype was detected many times. The chain is built from TRBV6-5 and TRBJ1-6; TRBD1 matches at 10 bases. J was trimmed by 10 bases and V by 5 bases; bases with no gene match: 5. The V gene's germline CDR1 is MNHEY and CDR2 SVGAGI. CDR3 length: 14 amino acids. In DNA form, the CDR3 reads TGTGCCAGCAGTCGCGACAGGGGGCTGTCACCCCTCCACTTT. Translated: CASSRDRGLSPLHF.

This clonotype was found many times. V usage is TRBV4-3 and J usage is TRBJ2-6; D call uncertain. V lost 4 bases and J lost 0, with 10 bases in between. The CDR3 totals 16 residues. Per germline, CDR1 LGHNA and CDR2 YSLEER. CDR3 DNA sequence: TGCGCCAGCAGCCCGGACGGTCGCTCTGGGGCCAACGTCCTGACTTTC. Protein: CASSPDGRSGANVLTF.

The rearrangement joins TRBV11-2 to TRBJ2-5; TRBD2 agrees at 16 bases. The CDR3 has 20 residues. The germline V gene encodes CDR1 SGHAT and CDR2 FQNNGV. V shed 2 bases and J 2 bases; nucleotides not matched to a gene: 11. CDR3 DNA: TGTGCCAGCAGCTTACAAGTAGCAGCGGGACTAGCGGGGGGGCAAGAGACCCAGTACTTC. As protein: CASSLQVAAGLAGGQETQYF.

This clonotype appeared many times. This chain connects TRBV15 to TRBJ1-2; D gene uncertain. The CDR3 is 14 amino acids. Germline CDR1 and CDR2: LNHNV and YYDKDF (reference sequence). Trimming removed 0 bases at V and 2 bases at J, with 7 bases between. CDR3 sequence: CATSRDPGNYGYTF. In DNA form, the CDR3 reads TGTGCCACCAGCAGAGATCCCGGGAACTATGGCTACACCTTC.

This clonotype was counted at least ten times. The chain joins TRBV7-9 to TRBJ2-5; possible D gene TRBD2, 6 bases. The CDR3 spans 15 residues. CDR1 is SEHNR, CDR2 FQNEAQ, per germline (reference sequence). V gave up 5 bases and J gave up 5 bases, with 18 bases separating them. CDR3 nucleotide sequence: TGTGCCAGCAGCATATCCGGCGGGATAAGGGAGACCCAGTACTTC. This translates into CASSISGGIRETQYF.

This clonotype was counted ten times or more. This chain connects TRBV9 to TRBJ2-2; 8 bases are shared with TRBD2. The CDR3 sequence is 17 residues long. The V and J ends lost 6 bases and 1 base, in that order; junction bases with no gene match: 11. CDR1 is SGDLS and CDR2 is YYNGEE in the germline V gene. CDR3 protein: CASTGGGSGMNTGELFF. In DNA, the CDR3 is TGTGCCAGCACCGGTGGTGGTAGCGGGATGAACACCGGGGAGCTGTTTTTT.

This clonotype was counted ten times or more. The chain has TRBV20-1 and TRBJ2-7; D not resolved. The germline V gene has CDR1 DFQATT and CDR2 SNEGSKA (reference sequence). This CDR3 comprises 12 residues. With 6 bases removed from V and 3 bases from J, the gap between germline ends came to 12 bases. DNA of the CDR3: TGCAGTGCCGGAACAGTCGACTACGAGCAGTACTTC. Protein sequence: CSAGTVDYEQYF.

Many counts were recorded for this clonotype. The V gene is TRBV5-4, the J gene TRBJ2-2, with 9 bases that match TRBD2. The CDR3 sequence is 16 residues long. V dropped 4 bases and J dropped 3; count of bases not matched to a gene: 7. Looked up from germline, CDR1 is SGHNT and CDR2 is YYREEE (reference sequence). This chain's CDR3 is CASSKLLAGDTGELFF. The CDR3 DNA sequence: TGTGCCAGCAGCAAACTATTAGCGGGAGACACCGGGGAGCTGTTTTTT.

This clonotype has at least ten counts. V is TRBV11-2 and J is TRBJ1-1; tentative D call: TRBD1 (6 bases). Germline CDR1 and CDR2: SGHAT and FQNNGV. V lost 3 bases and J lost 3, with 14 bases in between. The CDR3 extends over 15 amino acids. CDR3 protein: CASSFGRGRDTEAFF. The CDR3 DNA reads TGTGCCAGCAGCTTTGGAAGGGGGAGAGACACTGAAGCTTTCTTT.

This clonotype has a count of ten or more. V is TRBV30 and J is TRBJ2-7; D remains unclear. Germline loops: CDR1 GTSNPN, CDR2 SVGIG (reference sequence). This CDR3 comprises 13 residues. CDR3 loop: CASSRVSSYEQYF. The CDR3, as DNA: TGTGCGTCTAGTAGGGTGAGCTCCTACGAGCAGTACTTC.

This clonotype has at least ten counts. The rearrangement joins TRBV6-1 to TRBJ2-1, with D hard to call. The CDR3 length is 15 residues. Germline V lookup: CDR1 MNHNS, CDR2 SASEGT. The ends were cut back, 4 bases at V and 4 bases at J, with 14 bases in the middle. The CDR3 protein is CASSGTGLGYNEQFF. The CDR3 DNA reads as TGTGCCAGCAGTGGGACGGGCCTGGGGTACAATGAGCAGTTCTTC.

This clonotype was detected a few times. The rearrangement links TRBV23-1 to TRBJ2-1; D ambiguous. TRBV23-1 is annotated as an ORF whose role is uncertain. Trimming took 4 bases from V and 0 from J, leaving 7 bases between them. The CDR3 runs to 14 residues. Here the CDR3 reads CASSLPCSYNEQFF. DNA of the CDR3: TGCGCCAGCAGTCTCCCCTGCTCCTACAATGAGCAGTTCTTC.

The V gene is TRBV6-2 or TRBV6-3, the J gene TRBJ2-1; perhaps TRBD1 as D (6 bases). This CDR3 comprises 14 residues. Trimming took 4 bases from V and 7 from J, leaving 14 bases between them. The germline V gene encodes CDR1 MNHEY and CDR2 SVGEGT. The CDR3 protein is CASSWGRAGNEQFF. DNA of the CDR3: TGTGCCAGCAGTTGGGGGCGGGCAGGTAATGAGCAGTTCTTC.

This clonotype was found a few times. The J gene is TRBJ2-1, the V gene TRBV20-1; TRBD2 matches 7 bases. Germline V CDR1 and CDR2: DFQATT, SNEGSKA (reference sequence). This CDR3 region has 17 residues. Trimming took 0 bases from V and 1 from J; bases not matched to a gene: 9. The CDR3 is CSARDWAPGLSYNEQFF. The CDR3 coding sequence is TGCAGTGCTAGAGATTGGGCTCCGGGACTATCCTACAATGAGCAGTTCTTC.